These 30 T cell receptor beta chains originate from one sample sequenced in a study of cytomegalovirus exposure and HLA in healthy donors. Amplification used 60 Vbeta primers and 13 Jbeta primers. The method was immunoSEQ multiplex PCR; TCRdb's version includes in-frame clones alone and lacks a portion of them. The data contain tens of thousands of clones, just under 75% of them seen just once; the ten biggest clones take up under 7%. Material: PBMCs. These receptors were collected from a woman aged 25 to 39 in good health and CMV-seronegative.

The chain couples TRBV27 to TRBJ2-1, with TRBD2 identical over 11 bases. CDR3 length: 14 residues. Losses at the gene ends were 5 bases for V and 7 bases for J; bases not matched to a gene: 4. The germline V gene encodes CDR1 MNHEY and CDR2 SMNVEV (reference sequence). Here the CDR3 DNA reads TGTGCCAGCAGTAGAACTAGCGGGAGTAATGAGCAGTTCTTC. This gives the protein CASSRTSGSNEQFF.

The CDR3, as DNA: TGTGCCAGCAGTGTACTAGCGATCACAGATACGCAGTATTTT. It codes for CASSVLAITDTQYF. This chain joins TRBV2 and TRBJ2-3, with 7 positions matching TRBD2. The germline gives CDR1 SNHLY, CDR2 FYNNEI. V was pared by 4 bases and J by 2 bases, with 3 bases of the junction left unmatched. CDR3 length: 14 amino acids. Supplemented by reference TRBV2 and TRBJ2-3, the full variable domain reads EPEVTQTPSHQVTQMGQEVILRCVPISNHLYFYWYRQILGQKVEFLVSFYNNEISEKSEIFDDQFSVERPDGSNFTLKIRSTKLEDSAMYFCASSVLAITDTQYFGPGTRLTVL.

J is TRBJ2-3 and V is TRBV7-3, with D perhaps TRBD1 (6 bases). Germline CDR1 and CDR2: SGHTA and FQGTGA. V lost 2 bases to trimming and J lost 2 bases, with 11 bases between them. This CDR3 is built from 15 residues. The CDR3 nucleotides read TGTGCCAGCAGCTTATCCAGGGGACACACAGATACGCAGTATTTT. Translation gives CASSLSRGHTDTQYF.

The J gene is TRBJ2-5, the V gene TRBV7-9; D may be TRBD2 (5 bases). The CDR3 has 14 amino acids. Germline CDR1 is SEHNR and CDR2 is FQNEAQ (reference sequence). The ends were cut back, 1 base at V and 5 bases at J, with 11 bases in the middle. CDR3 region: CASSLVSGPETQYF. CDR3 nucleotides: TGTGCCAGCAGCTTAGTAAGCGGCCCGGAGACCCAGTACTTC. Complete variable domain (other parts from reference TRBV7-9 and TRBJ2-5): DTGVSQNPRHKITKRGQNVTFRCDPISEHNRLYWYRQTLGQGPEFLTYFQNEAQLEKSRLLSDRFSAERPKGSFSTLEIQRTEQGDSAMYLCASSLVSGPETQYFGPGTRLLVL.

This clone has more than one count but fewer than ten. The chain combines TRBV9 with TRBJ2-1, with D perhaps matching TRBD1 (5 bases). The CDR3 is 15 amino acids. Trimming removed 2 bases from V and 2 bases from J, with 11 bases in between. CDR1 and CDR2 from the germline V gene are SGDLS and YYNGEE. This chain's CDR3 is CASSVGLDAYNEQFF. The DNA for the CDR3 is TGTGCCAGCAGCGTGGGGCTGGACGCCTACAATGAGCAGTTCTTC.

The J gene is TRBJ2-3, the V gene TRBV4-2, with 7 nucleotides matching TRBD2. Germline V lookup: CDR1 LGHNA, CDR2 YNFKEQ. This CDR3 contains 16 residues. With 6 bases clipped from V and 8 bases from J, the junction kept 17 bases outside the gene matches. The CDR3 spells CASRDSGLELVGTQYF. The CDR3 nucleotides read TGTGCCAGCAGAGATTCCGGACTAGAGTTGGTGGGTACGCAGTATTTT.

V gene TRBV10-2 combines with J gene TRBJ2-4, with D possibly matching TRBD1 (5 bases). The V end lost 2 bases, the J end lost 5 bases, and 16 bases lay between the germline ends. This CDR3 is 16 amino acids long. The V gene's germline CDR1 is WSHSY and CDR2 SAAADI. The CDR3 DNA reads TGCGCCAGCAGTGAGGTTGGCAGGGCGAGAGAAAACATTCAGTACTTC. This gives the protein CASSEVGRARENIQYF.

This clone turned up a few times. The chain joins TRBV14 to TRBJ2-7; D not certain. Trimming took off 2 bases at V and 6 bases at J, with 11 bases between the two ends. Germline lookup yields CDR1 SGHDN and CDR2 FVKESK. There are 13 residues in the CDR3. CDR3 sequence reads: CASSQRIAGEQYF. CDR3 in DNA: TGTGCCAGCAGCCAACGCATAGCTGGCGAGCAGTACTTC.

The CDR3 spells CASRPGGNTGELFF. In DNA form, the CDR3 reads TGTGCCAGCAGGCCAGGGGGGAACACCGGGGAGCTGTTTTTT. The chain uses TRBV2 and TRBJ2-2; 7 nucleotides match TRBD1. With 6 bases clipped from V and 1 base from J, the junction kept 2 bases outside the gene matches. The CDR3 loop spans 14 amino acids. Germline-derived CDR1 and CDR2 are SNHLY and FYNNEI.

V and J are TRBV10-3 and TRBJ1-1; 7 nucleotides match TRBD1. This CDR3 contains 14 residues. Germline assignment: CDR1 ENHRY and CDR2 SYGVKD. J was trimmed by 7 bases and V by 4 bases; bases with no gene match: 9. CDR3 sequence reads: CAISGWDSPFEAFF. The CDR3, as DNA: TGTGCCATCAGTGGATGGGACAGCCCCTTTGAAGCTTTCTTT.

The chain has TRBV7-6 and TRBJ2-6, with a possible D match to TRBD1 (5 bases). V lost 5 bases, J lost 1 base, and 15 bases lay in between. Germline V gene data show CDR1 as SGHVS and CDR2 as FNYEAQ. There are 17 residues in the CDR3. CDR3 nucleotides: TGTGCCAGCAGCGAGCAGGGCCTACCATCTGGGGCCAACGTCCTGACTTTC. This codes for CASSEQGLPSGANVLTF.

The gene calls are TRBV2 and TRBJ2-7; TRBD2 aligns across 7 bases. CDR1 and CDR2 from the germline V gene are SNHLY and FYNNEI. The CDR3 has 18 amino acids. The V gene end was trimmed by 4 bases and the J gene end by 8 bases; junction bases not matched to a gene: 23. Written as DNA, the CDR3 is TGTGCCAGCAGTGGGTCTGTTGGGGCGTCGGTGGGAGGGCGCCAGCAGTACTTC. Encoded protein: CASSGSVGASVGGRQQYF.

The gene calls are TRBV30 and TRBJ2-5; D is possibly TRBD1 (5 bases). The CDR3 length is 15 residues. The germline V gene has CDR1 GTSNPN and CDR2 SVGIG (reference sequence). Trimming stripped 3 bases from V and 6 bases from J, with 20 bases between. The CDR3 coding sequence is TGTGCCTGGAGAGAATGGGGCCCCGAGAGGCAGACCCAGTACTTC. Protein product: CAWREWGPERQTQYF.

J is TRBJ2-4 and V is TRBV10-3; the D gene is possibly TRBD1 (7 bases). The CDR3 loop spans 14 amino acids. From germline, CDR1 is ENHRY and CDR2 SYGVKD. CDR3 protein: CARQGEDGGNIQYF. The CDR3 DNA is TGTGCACGGCAGGGGGAGGATGGGGGGAACATTCAGTACTTC.

This clone has a handful of counts. V and J are TRBV5-1 and TRBJ2-2, with TRBD1 as a possible D gene (6 bases). Looked up from germline, CDR1 is SGHRS and CDR2 is YFSETQ. There are 15 residues in the CDR3. V lost 7 bases and J 2 bases, leaving 15 bases between the germline ends. This chain's CDR3 is CASPQGRLNTGELFF. For the CDR3, the DNA is TGCGCCAGCCCCCAGGGGCGGCTAAACACCGGGGAGCTGTTTTTT.

This sequence joins TRBV4-1 and TRBJ2-5; 7 positions match TRBD1. The CDR3 has 15 residues. V was pared by 1 base and J by 2 bases, with 4 bases of the junction left unmatched. In germline, CDR1 is MGHRA, CDR2 YSYEKL. CDR3 DNA sequence: TGCGCCAGCAGCCAAGGTGACAGGGTTCAAGAGACCCAGTACTTC. Protein: CASSQGDRVQETQYF.

This clone was picked up a small number of times. V usage is TRBV5-1 and J usage is TRBJ2-1, with D possibly being TRBD2 (6 bases). The CDR3 is 14 residues long. Germline assignment: CDR1 SGHRS and CDR2 YFSETQ. V lost 0 bases, J lost 2 bases, and 6 bases lay in between. CDR3 in DNA: TGCGCCAGCAGCTTGGCGGGAGCCTACAATGAGCAGTTCTTC. Amino acid sequence: CASSLAGAYNEQFF.

DNA of the CDR3: TGCGCCAGCAGCCAAGCGGGTCTCGATCAGCCCCAGCATTTT. It encodes CASSQAGLDQPQHF. This sequence joins TRBV4-1 and TRBJ1-5, with D unresolved. Looked up from germline, CDR1 is MGHRA and CDR2 is YSYEKL. The CDR3 spans 14 residues. The V end was cut by 1 base, the J end by 5 bases, with 9 bases between.

This sequence joins TRBV5-1 and TRBJ2-3, with D unclear. With 0 bases removed from V and 4 bases from J, the gap between germline ends came to 6 bases. In germline, CDR1 is SGHRS, CDR2 YFSETQ. The CDR3 spans 13 residues. CDR3 residues: CASSLVAPDTQYF. Here the CDR3 DNA reads TGCGCCAGCAGCTTGGTGGCCCCAGATACGCAGTATTTT.

This clone was recorded only once. The chain couples TRBV7-2 to TRBJ2-7, with D perhaps matching TRBD1 (5 bases). Germline CDR1 is SGHTA and CDR2 is FQGNSA. This CDR3 contains 15 residues. V was pared by 3 bases and J by 0 bases, with 12 bases between. CDR3 protein: CASSLSIDSSYEQYF. The DNA of the CDR3 is TGTGCCAGCAGCTTGTCTATCGACAGCTCCTACGAGCAGTACTTC.

This clone was picked up one time. V and J are TRBV28 and TRBJ2-7, with D maybe TRBD1 (5 bases). With 7 bases removed from V and 3 bases from J, the gap between germline ends came to 16 bases. The germline gives CDR1 MDHEN, CDR2 SYDVKM. The CDR3 contains 14 residues. The CDR3 region is CASTPDRFIYEQYF. The CDR3 DNA follows: TGTGCCAGCACCCCCGACAGATTCATCTACGAGCAGTACTTC.

The chain carries TRBV4-1 and TRBJ2-7; 10 bases align to TRBD2. V dropped 1 base and J dropped 0; count of bases not matched to a gene: 3. Germline loops: CDR1 MGHRA, CDR2 YSYEKL. The CDR3 runs to 16 residues. The CDR3 DNA is TGCGCCAGCAGCCAAGCCTCTAGCGGGGGCTCCTACGAGCAGTACGTC. Residues: CASSQASSGGSYEQYV.

The chain recombines TRBV7-7 with TRBJ2-2; 8 positions agree with TRBD2. Germline V gene lookup returns CDR1 SSHAT and CDR2 FNYEAQ (reference sequence). The CDR3 runs to 15 residues. V shed 6 bases and J 5 bases; nucleotides not matched to a gene: 8. As DNA, the CDR3 is TGTGCCAGCAGTCGAGGAGCGGGAGAGACCGGGGAGCTGTTTTTT. Protein product: CASSRGAGETGELFF.

This clone came up once. The chain links TRBV7-2 to TRBJ1-2; maybe TRBD1 (5 bases). This CDR3 has 14 residues. Germline V gene data show CDR1 as SGHTA and CDR2 as FQGNSA. V dropped 5 bases and J dropped 2 bases, with 12 bases sitting between them. The CDR3 DNA is TGTGCCAGCAGCCCAAGGTGGGGCAACTATGGCTACACCTTC. As protein: CASSPRWGNYGYTF.

The CDR3 spells CASSLGGQGTEKLFF. Written as DNA, the CDR3 is TGTGCCAGCAGCTTAGGGGGACAGGGGACTGAAAAACTGTTTTTT. The V call is TRBV7-2, the J call TRBJ1-4, with TRBD1 matching 10 bases. Germline CDR1 and CDR2: SGHTA and FQGNSA. This CDR3 region has 15 residues. V dropped 1 base and J dropped 7; count of bases not matched to a gene: 3.

V is TRBV29-1 and J is TRBJ2-2, with D tentatively TRBD1 (6 bases). Germline loops: CDR1 SQVTM, CDR2 ANQGSEA. V lost 0 bases and J lost 1, with 12 bases in between. CDR3 length: 16 amino acids. CDR3 sequence: CSVEDPSRGNTGELFF. For the CDR3, the DNA is TGCAGCGTTGAAGATCCATCCAGGGGGAACACCGGGGAGCTGTTTTTT.

This clone was found once. The chain has TRBV29-1 and TRBJ2-3; a weak D match, TRBD2 (7 bases). Germline V gene lookup returns CDR1 SQVTM and CDR2 ANQGSEA. The CDR3 runs to 12 residues. The CDR3 reads CSCDGGPDTQYF. DNA of the CDR3: TGCAGTTGTGACGGGGGGCCAGATACGCAGTATTTT.

This clone has more than one count but fewer than ten. The rearrangement joins TRBV7-3 to TRBJ1-2; tentative D call: TRBD1 (5 bases). The CDR3 sequence is 15 residues long. Germline loops: CDR1 SGHTA, CDR2 FQGTGA. The ends were cut back, 5 bases at V and 3 bases at J, with 16 bases in the middle. CDR3: CASSPESGVDYGYTF. The CDR3 DNA sequence: TGTGCCAGCAGCCCCGAATCGGGGGTTGACTATGGCTACACCTTC.

The V gene is TRBV29-1, the J gene TRBJ1-2, with 7 bases matching TRBD1. The CDR3 length is 12 residues. V shed 6 bases and J 4 bases; nucleotides not matched to a gene: 5. Germline CDR1 SQVTM, CDR2 ANQGSEA. This chain's CDR3 is CSVGDRAYGYTF. The CDR3 nucleotides read TGCAGCGTCGGTGACAGGGCCTATGGCTACACCTTC.

The rearrangement uses TRBV5-1 and TRBJ1-4; 12 nucleotides match TRBD1. The germline gives CDR1 SGHRS, CDR2 YFSETQ. J lost 10 bases, V lost 3 bases, and 4 bases had no gene match. This CDR3 has 14 amino acids. The chain's CDR3 is CASSWGTGGVKLFF. CDR3 nucleotide sequence: TGCGCCAGCAGCTGGGGGACAGGGGGCGTAAAACTGTTTTTT. Based on the CDR3 plus reference TRBV5-1 and TRBJ1-4, the full variable domain is KAGVTQTPRYLIKTRGQQVTLSCSPISGHRSVSWYQQTPGQGLQFLFEYFSETQRNKGNFPGRFSGRQFSNSRSEMNVSTLELGDSALYLCASSWGTGGVKLFFGSGTQLSVL.